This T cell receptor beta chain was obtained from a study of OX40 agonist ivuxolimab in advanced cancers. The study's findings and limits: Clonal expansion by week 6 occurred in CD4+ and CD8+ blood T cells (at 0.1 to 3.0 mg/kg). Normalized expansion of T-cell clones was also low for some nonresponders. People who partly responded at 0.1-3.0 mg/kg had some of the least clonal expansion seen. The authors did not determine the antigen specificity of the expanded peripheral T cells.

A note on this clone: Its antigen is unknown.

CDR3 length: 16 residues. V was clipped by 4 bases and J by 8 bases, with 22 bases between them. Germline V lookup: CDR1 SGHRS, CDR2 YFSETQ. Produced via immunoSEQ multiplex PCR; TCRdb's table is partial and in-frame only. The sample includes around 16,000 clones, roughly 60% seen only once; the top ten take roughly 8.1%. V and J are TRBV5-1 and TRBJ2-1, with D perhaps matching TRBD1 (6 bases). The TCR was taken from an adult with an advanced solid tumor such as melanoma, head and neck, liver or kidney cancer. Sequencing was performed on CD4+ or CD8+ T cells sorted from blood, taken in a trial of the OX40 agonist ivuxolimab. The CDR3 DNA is TGCGCCAGCAGCAACCTGGGGGCAGGAGCCGGCGATGAGCAGTTCTTC. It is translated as CASSNLGAGAGDEQFF.